Described below is a single T cell receptor beta chain sequence and its context. These data originate in a study of OX40 agonist ivuxolimab in advanced cancers. The table came from immunoSEQ multiplex PCR; TCRdb's copy has only in-frame clones and leaves some out. The data show around 70,000 clones, around 83% seen once. The sequences come from CD4+ or CD8+ T cells sorted from blood, collected in a trial of the OX40 agonist ivuxolimab. This TCR was recovered from an adult with an advanced solid tumor such as melanoma, head and neck, liver or kidney cancer.

CDR3 coding DNA: TGTGCCAGCAGCTTAGCTCGGACAGGGGTTAATGAGCAGTTCTTC. It is translated as CASSLARTGVNEQFF. The chain joins TRBV7-8 to TRBJ2-1, with 9 bases aligning to TRBD1. There are 15 residues in the CDR3. V shed 0 bases, J shed 7 bases, and the junction held 4 bases outside the gene matches. The germline V gene has CDR1 SGHVS and CDR2 FQNEAQ.